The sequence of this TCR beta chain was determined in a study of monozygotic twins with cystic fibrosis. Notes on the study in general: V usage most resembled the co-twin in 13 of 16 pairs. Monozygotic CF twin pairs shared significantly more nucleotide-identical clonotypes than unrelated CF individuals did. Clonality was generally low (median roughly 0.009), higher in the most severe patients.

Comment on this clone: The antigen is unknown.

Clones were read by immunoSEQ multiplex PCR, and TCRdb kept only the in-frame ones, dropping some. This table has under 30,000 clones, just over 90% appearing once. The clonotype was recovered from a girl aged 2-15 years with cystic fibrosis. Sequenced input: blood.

The CDR3: CASSFTQGAYGYTF. Here the CDR3 DNA reads TGTGCCAGCAGCTTTACGCAGGGGGCCTATGGCTACACCTTC. The chain links TRBV7-8 to TRBJ1-2, with 8 bases lining up with TRBD1. The germline V gene has CDR1 SGHVS and CDR2 FQNEAQ. The CDR3 contains 14 residues. With 3 bases clipped from V and 4 bases from J, the junction kept 4 bases outside the gene matches.